These 32 T cell receptor beta chains share one sample of origin, sequenced in a study of OX40 agonist ivuxolimab in advanced cancers. Sequencing was performed with immunoSEQ multiplex PCR; in TCRdb, only in-frame clones are kept and a portion is missing. The data hold about 37,000 clones, with around 86% observed a single time. The input for sequencing was CD4+ or CD8+ T cells sorted from blood, taken in a trial of the OX40 agonist ivuxolimab. The origin of the receptors is an adult with an advanced solid tumor such as melanoma, head and neck, liver or kidney cancer.

Regarding this clone: At the DNA level, this CDR3 is encoded by other sequences in the same sample as well. The chain carries TRBV6-1 and TRBJ1-5, with D possibly matching TRBD1 (5 bases). This CDR3 contains 15 residues. Germline V gives CDR1 MNHNS, CDR2 SASEGT. V lost 2 bases to trimming and J lost 6 bases, with 14 bases between them. In DNA, the CDR3 is TGTGCCAGCAGTGAATCTGGGGGAGGGAGTCAGCCCCAGCATTTT. Encoded protein: CASSESGGGSQPQHF.

This sequence joins TRBV5-5 and TRBJ2-6, with D possibly TRBD2 on 5 matching bases. The CDR3 length is 16 residues. Per the germline V gene, CDR1 is SGHKS and CDR2 is YYEKEE (reference sequence). Trimming removed 4 bases from V and 2 bases from J, with 13 bases in between. This CDR3 reads CASSPAWRPGANVLTF. The CDR3, as DNA: TGTGCCAGCAGCCCCGCGTGGAGGCCTGGGGCCAACGTCCTGACTTTC.

The sample holds one count of this clone. This chain uses TRBV6-1 with TRBJ2-1, with D hard to call. V dropped 6 bases and J dropped 2 bases, with 11 bases sitting between them. Germline V gives CDR1 MNHNS, CDR2 SASEGT. The CDR3 consists of 14 residues. This chain's CDR3 is CASRPPTTYNEQFF. CDR3 DNA: TGTGCCAGCAGGCCCCCAACCACCTACAATGAGCAGTTCTTC.

The CDR3 coding sequence is TGTGCCAGCATGTCCCCCGGACAATTCACCGGGGAGCTGTTTTTT. Translation gives CASMSPGQFTGELFF. V usage is TRBV25-1 and J usage is TRBJ2-2, with D perhaps matching TRBD1 (5 bases). Trimming removed 7 bases at V and 4 bases at J, with 16 bases between. Germline CDR1 is MGHDK and CDR2 is SYGVNS. The CDR3 is 15 residues long. Complete variable domain (other parts from reference TRBV25-1 and TRBJ2-2): EADIYQTPRYLVIGTGKKITLECSQTMGHDKMYWYQQDPGMELHLIHYSYGVNSTEKGDLSSESTVSRIRTEHFPLTLESARPSHTSQYLCASMSPGQFTGELFFGEGSRLTVL.

The gene calls are TRBV7-8 and TRBJ2-3; perhaps TRBD2 as D (6 bases). The CDR3 extends over 14 amino acids. CDR1 is SGHVS and CDR2 is FQNEAQ in the germline V gene. V lost 1 base and J lost 6, with 11 bases in between. The CDR3 protein is CASSLVSGGDTQYF. CDR3 in DNA: TGTGCCAGCAGCTTAGTATCTGGGGGGGATACGCAGTATTTT.

J is TRBJ2-5 and V is TRBV27; D may correspond to TRBD1 or TRBD2 (5 bases each). CDR1 MNHEY and CDR2 SMNVEV come from the germline V gene (reference sequence). This CDR3 comprises 13 residues. Trimming cost V 6 bases and J 0 bases, with 8 bases left between them. In nucleotides, the CDR3 is TGTGCCAGCAGCTGGGGGTACCAAGAGACCCAGTACTTC. This sequence encodes CASSWGYQETQYF.

This sequence joins TRBV19 and TRBJ1-5; D gene uncertain. The CDR3 is made up of 12 amino acids. Germline CDR1 LNHDA, CDR2 SQIVND (reference sequence). Trimming shortened V by 10 bases and J by 4 bases, and 11 bases separated the two germline ends. CDR3 residues: CATSGPNQPQHF. The CDR3 nucleotides are TGTGCCACATCCGGCCCAAATCAGCCCCAGCATTTT.

This clone was observed once. A far larger clone is just one base off, so this is likely a read error. Other DNA sequences of this sample code for an identical CDR3. J is TRBJ2-7 and V is TRBV6-5; the D call may be TRBD1 or TRBD2 (6 bases each). Germline CDR1 and CDR2: MNHEY and SVGAGI. This CDR3 region has 14 residues. The CDR3 region is CAISERGDSYEQYF. In nucleotides, the CDR3 is TGTGCCATCAGTGAGAGGGGGGACTCCTACGAGCAGTACTTC.

The rearrangement joins TRBV6-5 to TRBJ2-2; D is unclear. Trimming cost V 6 bases and J 0 bases, with 11 bases left between them. CDR1 is MNHEY and CDR2 is SVGAGI in the germline V gene. The CDR3 runs 15 residues. The CDR3 DNA is TGTGCCAGCAGGAGATACCACACGAACACCGGGGAGCTGTTTTTT. Its translation: CASRRYHTNTGELFF.

This chain uses TRBV5-1 with TRBJ1-2; 7 nucleotides match TRBD1. V shed 0 bases, J shed 2 bases, and the junction held 4 bases outside the gene matches. CDR1 SGHRS and CDR2 YFSETQ come from the germline V gene. This CDR3 has 15 residues. The CDR3 here is CASSLAGQQNYGYTF. Here the CDR3 DNA reads TGCGCCAGCAGCTTGGCGGGACAGCAGAACTATGGCTACACCTTC.

The V call is TRBV27, the J call TRBJ2-2, with a weak D call TRBD1 (5 bases). Germline V gene lookup returns CDR1 MNHEY and CDR2 SMNVEV (reference sequence). This CDR3 region has 17 residues. Trimming removed 0 bases from V and 1 base from J, with 12 bases in between. The CDR3 spells CASSLSIGQGNTGELFF. The CDR3 nucleotides are TGTGCCAGCAGTTTATCGATCGGTCAGGGGAACACCGGGGAGCTGTTTTTT.

The chain joins TRBV6-6 to TRBJ1-5; maybe TRBD1 (5 bases). CDR3 length equals 11 residues. Germline lookup yields CDR1 MNHNY and CDR2 SVGAGI (reference sequence). The V end was cut by 5 bases, the J end by 15 bases, with 14 bases between. CDR3 loop: CASSQDSLWHF. The CDR3 DNA is TGTGCCAGCAGTCAAGACAGCCTTTGGCATTTT.

The J gene is TRBJ2-7, the V gene TRBV10-3; D may be TRBD1 or TRBD2 (5 bases each). Germline CDR1 reads ENHRY; CDR2 reads SYGVKD. The V and J ends lost 4 bases and 1 base respectively, with 17 bases between them. This CDR3 region has 16 residues. DNA of the CDR3: TGTGCCATCAGTGTAATCCGGGGCCGTGCTTCCTACGAGCAGTACTTC. This gives the protein CAISVIRGRASYEQYF.

The chain links TRBV7-2 to TRBJ2-7, with 7 bases identical to TRBD2. Germline assignment: CDR1 SGHTA and CDR2 FQGNSA. The CDR3 loop spans 14 amino acids. V lost 0 bases, J lost 3 bases, and 2 bases stayed unmatched. This CDR3 reads CASSLARGNYEQYF. CDR3 DNA sequence: TGTGCCAGCAGCTTAGCGCGGGGGAACTACGAGCAGTACTTC.

The J gene is TRBJ2-5, the V gene TRBV7-8, with TRBD2 matching 8 bases. Per germline, CDR1 SGHVS and CDR2 FQNEAQ. The length of the CDR3 is 15 residues. Losses at the gene ends were 6 bases for V and 7 bases for J; bases not matched to a gene: 13. The CDR3 sequence is CASRRGGADPGTQYF. The CDR3 DNA sequence: TGTGCCAGCAGACGGGGGGGAGCAGACCCGGGGACCCAGTACTTC.

The chain employs TRBV6-5 and TRBJ1-1; weak D call: TRBD1 (6 bases). V gave up 7 bases and J gave up 2 bases, with 11 bases separating them. The germline gives CDR1 MNHEY, CDR2 SVGAGI. The CDR3 has 13 amino acids. The CDR3: CASINRVNTEAFF. The CDR3 DNA sequence: TGTGCCAGCATCAACAGGGTTAACACTGAAGCTTTCTTT.

The chain combines TRBV7-3 with TRBJ1-1, with no clear D. CDR1 is SGHTA and CDR2 is FQGTGA in the germline V gene. The CDR3 is made up of 13 amino acids. With 5 bases removed from V and 3 bases from J, the gap between germline ends came to 10 bases. Written as DNA, the CDR3 is TGTGCCAGCAGCGTCAGCTTGGACACTGAAGCTTTCTTT. It is translated as CASSVSLDTEAFF.

This clone has just a few counts. The V and J genes are TRBV18 and TRBJ1-2; TRBD1 agrees at 7 bases. Germline CDR1 reads KGHSH; CDR2 reads LQKENI. This CDR3 comprises 15 residues. With V trimmed by 0 bases and J by 2 bases, 3 bases remained unmatched. The CDR3 here is CASSPPGGQNYGYTF. CDR3 nucleotides: TGTGCCAGCTCACCACCGGGGGGACAGAACTATGGCTACACCTTC.

The chain employs TRBV30 and TRBJ1-3; TRBD1 matches at 8 bases. The CDR3 runs 18 residues. With V trimmed by 0 bases and J by 0 bases, 10 bases remained unmatched. Looked up from germline, CDR1 is GTSNPN and CDR2 is SVGIG (reference sequence). The CDR3 nucleotides read TGTGCCTGGAGTGTAATGACGGGACAGGAGAGCTCTGGAAACACCATATATTTT. Residues: CAWSVMTGQESSGNTIYF.

V and J are TRBV6-1 and TRBJ2-7, with D possibly TRBD2 on 7 matching bases. Germline CDR1 reads MNHNS; CDR2 reads SASEGT. This CDR3 has 16 amino acids. V was pared by 0 bases and J by 3 bases, with 15 bases between. CDR3 in amino acids: CASSEAISGGFYEQYF. CDR3 sequence (DNA): TGTGCCAGCAGTGAAGCCATATCGGGGGGCTTCTACGAGCAGTACTTC.

The chain has TRBV6-5 and TRBJ2-4, with 8 bases identical to TRBD1. From germline, CDR1 is MNHEY and CDR2 SVGAGI. The CDR3 extends over 13 amino acids. V was clipped by 5 bases and J by 6 bases; unmatched bases: 3. CDR3: CASSRQGRNIQYF. The DNA for the CDR3 is TGTGCCAGCAGTCGACAGGGGAGAAACATTCAGTACTTC.

The chain joins TRBV7-9 to TRBJ2-3; 11 bases are shared with TRBD2. Germline values: CDR1 SEHNR, CDR2 FQNEAQ (reference sequence). Trimming cost V 1 base and J 4 bases; bases outside gene matches: 10. CDR3 length: 18 residues. The chain's CDR3 is CASSLGHRGLAEADTQYF. CDR3 nucleotides: TGTGCCAGCAGCTTAGGCCACCGGGGACTAGCGGAGGCAGATACGCAGTATTTT.

The rearrangement joins TRBV30 to TRBJ1-2; 7 nucleotides match TRBD1. The CDR3 loop spans 14 amino acids. From germline, CDR1 is GTSNPN and CDR2 SVGIG (reference sequence). Trimming removed 0 bases from V and 6 bases from J; junction bases left unmatched: 7. CDR3 nucleotide sequence: TGTGCCTGGAGTGTAGGAGGGGGCGGGGATGGCTACACCTTC. This translates into CAWSVGGGGDGYTF. The variable domain in full, with the rest retrieved from reference TRBV30 and TRBJ1-2, is SQTIHQWPATLVQPVGSPLSLECTVEGTSNPNLYWYRQAAGRGLQLLFYSVGIGQISSEVPQNLSASRPQDRQFILSSKKLLLSDSGFYLCAWSVGGGGDGYTFGSGTRLTVV.

The rearrangement joins TRBV6-4 to TRBJ2-3; D uncertain. Germline assignment: CDR1 MRHNA and CDR2 SNTAGT. V dropped 4 bases and J dropped 5 bases, with 10 bases sitting between them. The CDR3 consists of 13 residues. In DNA, the CDR3 is TGTGCCAGCAGTGTAACCAACCGAGATACGCAGTATTTT. Encoded protein: CASSVTNRDTQYF.

The gene calls are TRBV28 and TRBJ2-7; D is possibly TRBD2 (7 bases). The V and J ends lost 7 bases and 1 base respectively, with 11 bases between them. CDR1 MDHEN and CDR2 SYDVKM come from the germline V gene. The CDR3 loop spans 13 amino acids. CDR3 DNA sequence: TGTGCCAGCAAAGGGGGAGGGTCCTACGAGCAGTACTTC. Its protein product is CASKGGGSYEQYF.

This clone has a handful of counts. The chain has TRBV6-6 and TRBJ2-2; D might be TRBD2 (5 bases). Germline CDR1 MNHNY, CDR2 SVGAGI (reference sequence). Trimming cost V 7 bases and J 8 bases, with 14 bases left between them. The CDR3 sequence is 13 residues long. CDR3 in amino acids: CASKRAEGGELFF. The DNA for the CDR3 is TGTGCCAGCAAACGGGCCGAGGGTGGGGAGCTGTTTTTT.

J is TRBJ2-7 and V is TRBV4-1, with D possibly matching TRBD1 (5 bases). The V end lost 0 bases, the J end lost 5 bases, and 14 bases lay between the germline ends. Per the germline V gene, CDR1 is MGHRA and CDR2 is YSYEKL. CDR3 length equals 15 residues. In DNA form, the CDR3 reads TGCGCCAGCAGCCAAGATGGGGCCAGATTGGACGAGCAGTACTTC. Protein product: CASSQDGARLDEQYF.

The rearrangement links TRBV19 to TRBJ1-1; D unresolved. This CDR3 comprises 14 residues. Germline assignment: CDR1 LNHDA and CDR2 SQIVND (reference sequence). V was shortened by 8 bases and J by 1 base, with 14 bases between the two germline ends. The CDR3: CASRESRQNTEAFF. Here the CDR3 DNA reads TGTGCCAGTCGGGAATCGAGACAGAACACTGAAGCTTTCTTT.

The chain couples TRBV15 to TRBJ2-3; no firm D call. V lost 1 base to trimming and J lost 4 bases, with 12 bases between them. Germline-derived CDR1 and CDR2 are LNHNV and YYDKDF (reference sequence). The CDR3 runs to 15 residues. The CDR3 loop is CATSRGHPGADTQYF. In DNA form, the CDR3 reads TGTGCCACCAGCAGAGGTCACCCGGGTGCAGATACGCAGTATTTT.

The chain has TRBV7-6 and TRBJ2-3, with D unresolved. Trimming left V 5 bases short and J 6 bases short, with 18 bases between. The CDR3 has 15 residues. Germline lookup yields CDR1 SGHVS and CDR2 FNYEAQ. The CDR3 DNA follows: TGTGCCAGCAGCCCGGTACAGCAAAAAGGGGATACGCAGTATTTT. Protein sequence: CASSPVQQKGDTQYF.

The gene calls are TRBV4-3 and TRBJ1-2, with a tentative D call TRBD1 (6 bases). In germline, CDR1 is LGHNA, CDR2 YSLEER. Deletions cut 1 base from V and 4 bases from J, with 13 bases between. CDR3 length: 15 amino acids. The CDR3 region has the DNA TGCGCCAGCAGCCAAGTGCAGGGGTCGGGCTATGGCTACACCTTC. Its protein is CASSQVQGSGYGYTF.

The chain uses TRBV5-1 and TRBJ2-2, with D possibly called TRBD1 or TRBD2 (5 bases each). Germline CDR1 reads SGHRS; CDR2 reads YFSETQ. The germline V and J ends were trimmed by 0 bases and 6 bases, with 6 bases remaining between them. The CDR3 totals 13 residues. CDR3 amino acids: CASSLVGAGELFF. Written as DNA, the CDR3 is TGCGCCAGCAGCTTGGTGGGGGCCGGGGAGCTGTTTTTT.